What follows describes a single T cell receptor (beta chain). The antigen is not known. The CDR3 is 14 residues long. From germline, CDR1 is MDHEN and CDR2 SYDVKM. Trimming shortened V by 6 bases and J by 7 bases, and 15 bases separated the two germline ends. Before surgery, patients took at least one anti-epileptic drug. This entry comes from a study of brain T cells in children with intractable seizures. Study observations and caveats: Only CDR3 sequence similarity suggested viral specificity, without known HCMV serostatus.

Sequencing was performed with immunoSEQ multiplex PCR; in TCRdb, only in-frame clones are kept and a portion is missing. The profile covers some 80,000 clones, with approximately 90% appearing a single time and 24% taken by the ten largest. The chain has TRBV28 and TRBJ1-4, with no clear D. The sequence came from a girl aged 2-15 years with Rasmussen encephalitis and intractable seizures. The source was peripheral blood, collected at surgery. CDR3 in amino acids: CASSLLTGSEKLFF. In DNA form, the CDR3 reads TGTGCCAGCAGCCTGCTGACGGGCTCTGAAAAACTGTTTTTT.